The rows below give T cell receptor beta chains drawn from one sample of a study of cytomegalovirus exposure and HLA in healthy donors. Method: immunoSEQ multiplex PCR; TCRdb's copy keeps in-frame clones and lacks some. Among roughly 190,000 clones listed, 86% were seen once. Sequencing input: PBMCs. These receptors were taken from a man between 25 and 39 years old in good health and CMV-seropositive. Each CDR3 is given with its conserved first and last residue. The listing skips clone size in some rows; elsewhere it reads once, few, many or a size class.

J: TRBJ1-1
size: -
V: TRBV7-2
CDR3: CASSLEVGNTEAFF

J: TRBJ2-3
size: -
V: TRBV4-1
CDR3: CASSQAATSGTDTQYF

J: TRBJ1-5
size: -
V: TRBV10-3
CDR3: CAISESLGSNQPQHF

J: TRBJ1-1
size: -
V: TRBV5-4
CDR3: CASSLGGGGAGTEAFF

J: TRBJ1-3
size: -
V: TRBV4-1
CDR3: CASSHLRGSSGNTIYF

J: TRBJ1-4
size: -
V: TRBV2
CDR3: CASSSPQTGEKLFF

J: TRBJ2-1
size: few
V: TRBV7-2
CDR3: CASSLGRNEQFF

J: TRBJ2-5
size: -
V: TRBV5-1
CDR3: CASSSGTGTGETQYF

J: TRBJ1-3
size: -
V: TRBV4-1
CDR3: CASSSRVSNSGNTIYF

J: TRBJ1-5
size: -
V: TRBV4-1
CDR3: CASSQEGRVSQPQHF

J: TRBJ2-2
size: -
V: TRBV30
CDR3: CAWSAGQGPTGELFF

J: TRBJ1-1
size: -
V: TRBV19
CDR3: CASSRDRETNTEAFF

J: TRBJ2-2
size: -
V: TRBV14
CDR3: CASSQLRASTGELFF

J: TRBJ2-3
size: -
V: TRBV27
CDR3: CASSILSPRGGSTDTQYF

J: TRBJ1-1
size: -
V: TRBV29-1
CDR3: CSVEPPAGKNKLAFF

J: TRBJ2-5
size: -
V: TRBV27
CDR3: CASSSGLAGVYQETQYF

J: TRBJ1-4
size: -
V: TRBV27
CDR3: CASSFRQEINEKLFF

J: TRBJ2-7
size: -
V: TRBV30
CDR3: CAWTTGTGLNYEQYF

J: TRBJ2-1
size: few
V: TRBV7-9
CDR3: CASSFGPNEQFF

J: TRBJ1-2
size: few
V: TRBV18
CDR3: CASSPYVGEGYTF

J: TRBJ1-5
size: -
V: TRBV11-3
CDR3: CASSLTGFQPQHF

J: TRBJ2-7
size: -
V: TRBV11-2
CDR3: CASSSPGMDEQYF

J: TRBJ1-2
size: -
V: TRBV11-3
CDR3: CASSPSPARLRDGYTF

J: TRBJ2-5
size: -
V: TRBV7-6
CDR3: CASSHTGGYETQYF

J: TRBJ2-1
size: -
V: TRBV5-1
CDR3: CASSVRDRIYNEQFF

J: TRBJ2-2
size: -
V: TRBV9
CDR3: CASSTRLGGNTGELFF

J: TRBJ2-7
size: few
V: TRBV5-4
CDR3: CASSLGGGEQYF

J: TRBJ1-1
size: -
V: TRBV29-1
CDR3: CSVGRGGQTEAFF

J: TRBJ2-7
size: few
V: TRBV13
CDR3: CASSSGEGYEQYF

J: TRBJ1-5
size: -
V: TRBV6-1
CDR3: CASSAGSGNQPQHF

J: TRBJ2-3
size: -
V: TRBV5-1
CDR3: CASSLEFRITDTQYF

J: TRBJ2-7
size: -
V: TRBV10-3
CDR3: CAISSGQGLYEQYF